One and the same sample provided the 9 T cell receptor beta chains below, sequenced in a study of blood T cell repertoires in COVID-19. The method was immunoSEQ multiplex PCR; TCRdb's version includes in-frame clones alone and lacks a portion of them. In the table there are roughly 80,000 clones, roughly 87% of which are singletons. Sequencing was performed on peripheral blood. The receptors shown here come from a man older than 75 with acute or convalescent COVID-19.

The genes are TRBV5-1 and TRBJ1-1, with 7 positions matching TRBD1. Germline trimming cut 5 bases from V and 5 bases from J; bases unmatched to any gene: 9. Germline V gene sequence: CDR1 SGHRS, CDR2 YFSETQ. CDR3 size: 14 residues. DNA for the CDR3: TGCGCCAGCAGGTTTCTACAGGGGATAACTGAAGCTTTCTTT. This sequence encodes CASRFLQGITEAFF.

This chain connects TRBV24-1 to TRBJ2-2; 7 bases map to TRBD1. V lost 2 bases to trimming and J lost 3 bases; unmatched junction nucleotides: 8. In germline, CDR1 is KGHDR, CDR2 SFDVKD. The CDR3 extends over 17 amino acids. CDR3 sequence: CATSDSTGAGDTGELFF. CDR3 nucleotides: TGTGCCACCAGTGATTCTACAGGGGCAGGGGACACCGGGGAGCTGTTTTTT.

A single count supports this clone. The gene calls are TRBV6-5 and TRBJ2-5; D is possibly TRBD2 (7 bases). V was shortened by 0 bases and J by 5 bases, with 16 bases between the two germline ends. Germline V lookup: CDR1 MNHEY, CDR2 SVGAGI. CDR3 size: 16 residues. CDR3 sequence: CASSYSKGGRGETQYF. The CDR3, as DNA: TGTGCCAGCAGTTACTCGAAGGGGGGGCGCGGGGAGACCCAGTACTTC.

This sequence joins TRBV7-2 and TRBJ2-2; 7 positions match TRBD1. V lost 5 bases to trimming and J lost 6 bases; unmatched junction nucleotides: 3. Germline-derived CDR1 and CDR2 are SGHTA and FQGNSA. This CDR3 is built from 13 residues. This CDR3 is CASSRTGPGELFF. CDR3 DNA: TGTGCCAGCAGCCGGACAGGTCCCGGGGAGCTGTTTTTT.

The V call is TRBV7-2, the J call TRBJ1-1; D is unclear. In germline, CDR1 is SGHTA, CDR2 FQGNSA. Deletions cut 1 base from V and 5 bases from J, with 11 bases between. The CDR3 sequence is 14 residues long. The CDR3 protein is CASSLDGVRTEAFF. The CDR3 region has the DNA TGTGCCAGCAGCTTAGACGGGGTGAGAACTGAAGCTTTCTTT. The whole variable domain, filled in from reference TRBV7-2 and TRBJ1-1, reads GAGVSQSPSNKVTEKGKDVELRCDPISGHTALYWYRQSLGQGLEFLIYFQGNSAPDKSGLPSDRFSAERTGGSVSTLTIQRTQQEDSAVYLCASSLDGVRTEAFFGQGTRLTVV.

This clone was seen a single time. This rearrangement joins TRBV5-1 to TRBJ1-1; TRBD1 is a possible D gene (6 bases). This CDR3 is 14 amino acids long. Germline CDR1 is SGHRS and CDR2 is YFSETQ. The ends were cut back, 4 bases at V and 5 bases at J, with 15 bases in the middle. The CDR3 DNA is TGCGCCAGCAGCGGGACCGCAGGGGTTACTGAAGCTTTCTTT. This encodes CASSGTAGVTEAFF.

This rearrangement joins TRBV6-5 to TRBJ2-2; possible D gene TRBD1, 6 bases. CDR1 MNHEY and CDR2 SVGAGI come from the germline V gene. CDR3 length equals 15 residues. Trimming took off 5 bases at V and 5 bases at J, with 15 bases between the two ends. The CDR3 nucleotides read TGTGCCAGCAGTAATGGATACAGGGATACCGGGGAGCTGTTTTTT. Translating it yields CASSNGYRDTGELFF.

The V call is TRBV28, the J call TRBJ2-3; D might be TRBD2 (6 bases). Germline V CDR1 and CDR2: MDHEN, SYDVKM. V was shortened by 3 bases and J by 0 bases, with 13 bases between the two germline ends. The CDR3 spans 16 residues. CDR3 loop: CASSFFGGSSTDTQYF. The CDR3, as DNA: TGTGCCAGCAGTTTTTTTGGGGGGAGTAGCACAGATACGCAGTATTTT.

This chain connects TRBV16 to TRBJ1-3; perhaps TRBD1 as D (6 bases). Germline assignment: CDR1 KGHSY and CDR2 FQNENV. The CDR3 runs to 15 residues. The V gene lost 0 bases and the J gene lost 2 bases, with 8 bases spanning the gap. The CDR3 spells CASSQSTGPGNTIYF. CDR3 nucleotides: TGTGCCAGCAGCCAATCGACAGGCCCTGGAAACACCATATATTTT. Full variable domain (outside the CDR3, taken from reference TRBV16 and TRBJ1-3): GEEVAQTPKHLVRGEGQKAKLYCAPIKGHSYVFWYQQVLKNEFKFLISFQNENVFDETGMPKERFSAKCLPNSPCSLEIQATKLEDSAVYFCASSQSTGPGNTIYFGEGSWLTVV.